What follows are 25 T cell receptor beta chains derived from one specimen sequenced in a study of beta chain features in type 1 diabetes. Every bit of the isolated RNA underwent reverse transcription, so sequencing read expressed TCRB transcripts. Method: immunoSEQ multiplex PCR; TCRdb's copy keeps in-frame clones and lacks some. In the table there are 860,000 or so clones, roughly 15% of which are singletons. The source material was naive CD4+ T cells from blood. All receptors derive from a young woman in good health.

This clone was detected a few times. This chain connects TRBV2 to TRBJ2-3, with 8 bases that match TRBD2. Germline V CDR1 and CDR2: SNHLY, FYNNEI. V was clipped by 9 bases and J by 0 bases; unmatched bases: 14. This CDR3 has 17 residues. Here the CDR3 reads CARGDPLAGYSTDTQYF. CDR3 nucleotides: TGTGCCAGAGGGGACCCCCTAGCGGGCTATAGCACAGATACGCAGTATTTT.

The rearrangement uses TRBV7-2 and TRBJ1-2, with TRBD1 identical over 9 bases. V lost 5 bases, J lost 8 bases, and 9 bases stayed unmatched. This CDR3 region has 14 residues. Germline loops: CDR1 SGHTA, CDR2 FQGNSA. CDR3 region: CASSKIGTGNGYTF. The CDR3 nucleotides are TGTGCCAGCAGCAAAATAGGGACAGGGAACGGCTACACCTTC. Based on the CDR3 plus reference TRBV7-2 and TRBJ1-2, the full variable domain is GAGVSQSPSNKVTEKGKDVELRCDPISGHTALYWYRQSLGQGLEFLIYFQGNSAPDKSGLPSDRFSAERTGGSVSTLTIQRTQQEDSAVYLCASSKIGTGNGYTFGSGTRLTVV.

The chain recombines TRBV28 with TRBJ1-5, with D unresolved. Germline V gene sequence: CDR1 MDHEN, CDR2 SYDVKM. The CDR3 is made up of 13 amino acids. The V end lost 5 bases, the J end lost 11 bases, and 16 bases lay between the germline ends. The CDR3: CASSPTSPYAQHF. The CDR3 region has the DNA TGTGCCAGCAGTCCCACTTCCCCGTATGCCCAGCATTTT.

The chain has TRBV19 and TRBJ2-5, with 8 nucleotides matching TRBD1. The CDR3 totals 18 residues. Trimming removed 5 bases from V and 4 bases from J; junction bases left unmatched: 18. Germline assignment: CDR1 LNHDA and CDR2 SQIVND (reference sequence). This CDR3 reads CASSVNSRGQRQGETQYF. CDR3 nucleotide sequence: TGTGCCAGTAGTGTAAATTCCAGGGGGCAACGTCAAGGAGAGACCCAGTACTTC. Variable domain in full (rest from reference TRBV19 and TRBJ2-5): DGGITQSPKYLFRKEGQNVTLSCEQNLNHDAMYWYRQDPGQGLRLIYYSQIVNDFQKGDIAEGYSVSREKKESFPLTVTSAQKNPTAFYLCASSVNSRGQRQGETQYFGPGTRLLVL.

This clone was observed a few times. This chain's CDR3 is CASSGSGTADTQYF. For the CDR3, the DNA is TGCGCCAGCAGTGGATCCGGGACAGCAGATACGCAGTATTTT. The rearrangement links TRBV10-1 to TRBJ2-3; 7 bases align to TRBD1. Germline trimming cut 4 bases from V and 4 bases from J; bases unmatched to any gene: 5. CDR3 length: 14 residues. The germline gives CDR1 WNHNN, CDR2 SYGVQD (reference sequence).

This clone was seen only a few times. The chain joins TRBV7-2 to TRBJ1-1, with unresolved D. CDR1 SGHTA and CDR2 FQGNSA come from the germline V gene. The CDR3 runs 16 residues. Trimming stripped 4 bases from V and 0 bases from J, with 15 bases between. CDR3 protein: CASSSRSGIMNTEAFF. The CDR3 DNA follows: TGTGCCAGCAGCTCAAGGAGCGGAATCATGAACACTGAAGCTTTCTTT.

The chain employs TRBV7-2 and TRBJ1-4, with TRBD1 identical over 7 bases. J lost 4 bases, V lost 6 bases, and 8 bases had no gene match. Germline loops: CDR1 SGHTA, CDR2 FQGNSA. This CDR3 has 15 residues. The CDR3: CASSQRGPLNEKLFF. The CDR3 DNA follows: TGTGCCAGCAGTCAGAGGGGGCCACTTAATGAAAAACTGTTTTTT.

The chain has TRBV9 and TRBJ2-3, with D uncertain. The germline CDR1 and CDR2 sequences are SGDLS and YYNGEE. Trimming took 3 bases from V and 8 from J, leaving 13 bases between them. The CDR3 is 13 residues long. DNA for the CDR3: TGTGCCAGCAGCGAGGTCCGAGAGGCTACGCAGTATTTT. It encodes CASSEVREATQYF.

The V gene is TRBV27, the J gene TRBJ2-5, with TRBD2 matching 8 bases. The CDR3 sequence is 16 residues long. V was clipped by 7 bases and J by 7 bases; unmatched bases: 17. Per germline, CDR1 MNHEY and CDR2 SMNVEV (reference sequence). The chain's CDR3 is CASNPSPLAVPRTQYF. The CDR3, as DNA: TGTGCCAGCAATCCCTCCCCACTAGCGGTCCCAAGGACCCAGTACTTC.

This clone was counted only a few times. The V and J genes are TRBV10-3 and TRBJ2-7, with D perhaps matching TRBD2 (7 bases). Trimming took 10 bases from V and 0 from J, leaving 13 bases between them. The germline CDR1 and CDR2 sequences are ENHRY and SYGVKD. The CDR3 sequence is 13 residues long. For the CDR3, the DNA is TGTGCCACCGGGGGGACAAGCTCCTACGAGCAGTACTTC. This translates into CATGGTSSYEQYF.

This clone has ten or more counts. The chain couples TRBV7-2 to TRBJ2-3; TRBD1 aligns across 8 bases. The germline CDR1 and CDR2 sequences are SGHTA and FQGNSA. The CDR3 is made up of 14 amino acids. The V and J ends lost 5 bases and 0 bases, in that order; junction bases with no gene match: 1. The CDR3 DNA reads as TGTGCCAGCAGCCGGGACAGGAGCACAGATACGCAGTATTTT. As protein: CASSRDRSTDTQYF.

This clone was seen a single time. The rearrangement links TRBV6-5 to TRBJ1-4; maybe TRBD1 (5 bases). V lost 6 bases, J lost 3 bases, and 8 bases lay in between. The CDR3 spans 13 residues. From germline, CDR1 is MNHEY and CDR2 SVGAGI. CDR3 protein: CASRSGPNEKLFF. CDR3 bases: TGTGCCAGCAGGTCGGGGCCTAATGAAAAACTGTTTTTT.

The sample holds a few counts of this clone. J is TRBJ2-7 and V is TRBV7-9; 13 bases line up with TRBD2. The CDR3 extends over 16 amino acids. Trimming took 5 bases from V and 4 from J; bases not matched to a gene: 8. Germline V lookup: CDR1 SEHNR, CDR2 FQNEAQ (reference sequence). In DNA form, the CDR3 reads TGTGCCAGCAGCCGGACTAGCGGGAGTTTGGCGTACGAGCAGTACTTC. It codes for CASSRTSGSLAYEQYF.

This chain uses TRBV18 with TRBJ2-7, with no clear D. The germline V gene has CDR1 KGHSH and CDR2 LQKENI. The CDR3 extends over 14 amino acids. The V and J ends lost 3 bases and 2 bases respectively, with 11 bases between them. CDR3 nucleotides: TGTGCCAGCTCACCGGACCCCAACCCCTACGAGCAGTACTTC. Translating it yields CASSPDPNPYEQYF.

J is TRBJ2-3 and V is TRBV5-4, with D perhaps matching TRBD2 (5 bases). CDR3 length: 17 residues. CDR1 is SGHNT, CDR2 YYREEE, per germline (reference sequence). Trimming stripped 4 bases from V and 5 bases from J, with 23 bases between. The CDR3 protein is CASSIPGLPDLRDTQYF. The CDR3 DNA reads TGTGCCAGCAGCATCCCAGGACTGCCGGACCTTAGAGATACGCAGTATTTT.

V is TRBV5-6 and J is TRBJ2-5; 13 bases align to TRBD2. Trimming removed 4 bases from V and 4 bases from J; junction bases left unmatched: 4. CDR3 length: 15 residues. Germline lookup yields CDR1 SGHDT and CDR2 YYEEEE. The CDR3 region is CASSILAGGRETQYF. The CDR3 DNA is TGTGCCAGCAGCATACTAGCGGGAGGGCGAGAGACCCAGTACTTC. Supplemented by reference TRBV5-6 and TRBJ2-5, the full variable domain reads DAGVTQSPTHLIKTRGQQVTLRCSPKSGHDTVSWYQQALGQGPQFIFQYYEEEERQRGNFPDRFSGHQFPNYSSELNVNALLLGDSALYLCASSILAGGRETQYFGPGTRLLVL.

There are a few counts of this clone. The chain links TRBV27 to TRBJ1-1, with a weak D call TRBD1 (5 bases). Germline V gene sequence: CDR1 MNHEY, CDR2 SMNVEV (reference sequence). Trimming shortened V by 4 bases and J by 0 bases, and 12 bases separated the two germline ends. The CDR3 is 15 residues long. Here the CDR3 reads CASSSRGRLNTEAFF. The CDR3 nucleotides are TGTGCCAGCAGTTCGCGGGGCCGACTGAACACTGAAGCTTTCTTT.

The chain is built from TRBV5-1 and TRBJ2-1, with D unresolved. The ends were cut back, 0 bases at V and 4 bases at J, with 14 bases in the middle. The CDR3 is made up of 16 amino acids. Germline assignment: CDR1 SGHRS and CDR2 YFSETQ. This CDR3 is CASSLAASPIYNEQFF. CDR3 in DNA: TGCGCCAGCAGCTTGGCTGCGTCACCTATATACAATGAGCAGTTCTTC.

This clone has a handful of counts. This sequence joins TRBV13 and TRBJ1-1; TRBD1 might be the D (6 bases). V gave up 3 bases and J gave up 8 bases, with 7 bases separating them. Germline CDR1 PRHDT, CDR2 FYEKMQ (reference sequence). This CDR3 region has 11 residues. DNA for the CDR3: TGTGCCAGCAGCTTCGACAGGGAAGCTTTCTTT. Amino acids: CASSFDREAFF.

This chain connects TRBV11-2 to TRBJ1-1; a weak D match, TRBD1 (6 bases). V was cut by 4 bases and J by 2 bases, with 14 bases left in between. CDR1 and CDR2 from the germline V gene are SGHAT and FQNNGV. This CDR3 is 15 amino acids long. CDR3 amino acids: CASSSRTRGNTEAFF. In DNA form, the CDR3 reads TGTGCCAGCAGCTCCCGCACCAGGGGTAACACTGAAGCTTTCTTT.

This clone was observed a handful of times. The genes are TRBV7-2 and TRBJ2-5, with 7 bases matching TRBD1. The germline gives CDR1 SGHTA, CDR2 FQGNSA. Trimming removed 8 bases from V and 1 base from J; junction bases left unmatched: 7. This CDR3 spans 14 amino acids. The CDR3 protein is CASRRDRVQETQYF. DNA of the CDR3: TGTGCCAGCCGCCGAGACAGGGTCCAAGAGACCCAGTACTTC. Looking up the rest from reference TRBV7-2 and TRBJ2-5 gives the full variable domain: GAGVSQSPSNKVTEKGKDVELRCDPISGHTALYWYRQSLGQGLEFLIYFQGNSAPDKSGLPSDRFSAERTGGSVSTLTIQRTQQEDSAVYLCASRRDRVQETQYFGPGTRLLVL.

The rearrangement uses TRBV7-8 and TRBJ2-3; tentatively, D is TRBD1 (5 bases). Trimming took 5 bases from V and 4 from J, leaving 16 bases between them. CDR1 SGHVS and CDR2 FQNEAQ come from the germline V gene. The CDR3 is made up of 15 amino acids. CDR3 in DNA: TGTGCCAGCAGCGACAGAAGGGGAATGGCAGATACGCAGTATTTT. Translation: CASSDRRGMADTQYF.

The chain is built from TRBV23-1 and TRBJ2-4; perhaps TRBD1 as D (6 bases). TRBV23-1 is treated as an ORF (open reading frame) with a function not yet certain. The CDR3 runs to 17 residues. V lost 10 bases to trimming and J lost 0 bases, with 22 bases between them. Written as DNA, the CDR3 is TGCGCCACGTATCCGGGACAAACGCTTCCAGCCAAAAACATTCAGTACTTC. Translated, it gives CATYPGQTLPAKNIQYF.

This clone was counted only a few times. Additional DNA sequences in this sample encode the identical CDR3. V gene TRBV28 combines with J gene TRBJ2-2; tentatively, D is TRBD1 or TRBD2 (5 bases each). The length of the CDR3 is 14 residues. Trimming cost V 3 bases and J 2 bases, with 7 bases left between them. Per the germline V gene, CDR1 is MDHEN and CDR2 is SYDVKM. CDR3 sequence: CASSFGGNTGELFF. The DNA of the CDR3 is TGTGCCAGCAGTTTTGGGGGTAACACCGGGGAGCTGTTTTTT. Based on the CDR3 plus reference TRBV28 and TRBJ2-2, the full variable domain is DVKVTQSSRYLVKRTGEKVFLECVQDMDHENMFWYRQDPGLGLRLIYFSYDVKMKEKGDIPEGYSVSREKKERFSLILESASTNQTSMYLCASSFGGNTGELFFGEGSRLTVL.

V and J are TRBV4-2 and TRBJ1-5; weak D call: TRBD1 (5 bases). CDR3 size: 15 residues. The germline CDR1 and CDR2 sequences are LGHNA and YNFKEQ. V lost 0 bases to trimming and J lost 4 bases, with 10 bases between them. Written as DNA, the CDR3 is TGTGCCAGCAGCCAAGATGGGAAGGGGAATCAGCCCCAGCATTTT. It encodes CASSQDGKGNQPQHF.